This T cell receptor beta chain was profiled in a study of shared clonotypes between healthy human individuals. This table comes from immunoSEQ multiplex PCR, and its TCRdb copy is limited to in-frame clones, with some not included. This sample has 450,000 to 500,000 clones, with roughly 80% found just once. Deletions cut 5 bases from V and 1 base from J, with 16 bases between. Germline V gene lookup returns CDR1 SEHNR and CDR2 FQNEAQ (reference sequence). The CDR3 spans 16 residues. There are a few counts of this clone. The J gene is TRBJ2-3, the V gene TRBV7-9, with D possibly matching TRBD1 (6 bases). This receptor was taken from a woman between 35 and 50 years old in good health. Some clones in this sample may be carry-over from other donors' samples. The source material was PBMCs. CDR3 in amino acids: CASSPDRTIRTDTQYF. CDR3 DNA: TGTGCCAGCAGCCCCGACAGGACAATACGCACAGATACGCAGTATTTT.